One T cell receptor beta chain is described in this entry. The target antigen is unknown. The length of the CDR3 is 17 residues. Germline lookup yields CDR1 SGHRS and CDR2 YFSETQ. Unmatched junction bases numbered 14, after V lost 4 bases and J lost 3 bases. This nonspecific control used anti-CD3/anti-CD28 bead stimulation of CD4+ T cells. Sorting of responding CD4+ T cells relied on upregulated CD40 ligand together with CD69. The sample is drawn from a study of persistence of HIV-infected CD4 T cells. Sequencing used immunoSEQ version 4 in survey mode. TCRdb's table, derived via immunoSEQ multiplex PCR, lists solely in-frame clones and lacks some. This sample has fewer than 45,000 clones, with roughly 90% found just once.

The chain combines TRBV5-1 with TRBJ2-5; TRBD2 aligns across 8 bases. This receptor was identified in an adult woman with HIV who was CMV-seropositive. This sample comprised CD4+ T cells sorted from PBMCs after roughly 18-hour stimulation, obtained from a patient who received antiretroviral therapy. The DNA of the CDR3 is TGCGCCAGCAGCCCAAAGTTCGCGGGGGGCCAGGAAGAGACCCAGTACTTC. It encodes CASSPKFAGGQEETQYF.